This T cell receptor (beta chain) came from a study of OX40 agonist ivuxolimab in advanced cancers. Turning to the study itself: In this cohort, patients received ivuxolimab, an agonistic anti-OX40 (CD134) antibody. Patients in dose escalation had liver, melanoma, kidney or head and neck cancers.

Repertoires were generated with immunoSEQ multiplex PCR, while TCRdb's copy carries only in-frame clones and drops some. This table holds tens of thousands of clones, about four fifths found once. Trimming removed 0 bases at V and 0 bases at J, with 8 bases between. The germline V gene has CDR1 MNHEY and CDR2 SMNVEV (reference sequence). This CDR3 is built from 15 residues. This rearrangement joins TRBV27 to TRBJ1-1; D gene unclear. The clonotype originates from an adult with an advanced solid tumor such as melanoma, head and neck, liver or kidney cancer. This specimen was CD4+ or CD8+ T cells sorted from blood, taken in a trial of the OX40 agonist ivuxolimab. The CDR3 region is CASSLSSQMNTEAFF. The DNA of the CDR3 is TGTGCCAGCAGTTTATCTAGTCAGATGAACACTGAAGCTTTCTTT.